This T cell receptor beta chain was identified in a study of PD-1 blockade in mismatch repair-deficient tumors. This clone was recorded only once. The target antigen is unknown. Whole-study results and caveats: Tumor-resident clones, often undetectable pretreatment in blood, expanded then contracted after pembrolizumab.

Documented time point: roughly 9-day in vitro stimulation with candidate neoantigen peptide 3. All patients were mismatch repair deficient, assessed by either PCR or immunohistochemistry. Cells were stimulated roughly eleven days with each of roughly 7 ELISpot-reactive neoantigens. The CDR3 consists of 16 residues. Losses at the gene ends were 3 bases for V and 3 bases for J; bases not matched to a gene: 11. The germline CDR1 and CDR2 sequences are SQVTM and ANQGSEA. Sequenced by immunoSEQ multiplex PCR; TCRdb stores in-frame clones only, minus some. Of some 9,100 clones in the sample, 85% to 95% were seen once.

The V call is TRBV29-1, the J call TRBJ2-1, with TRBD2 matching 7 bases. This clonotype was obtained from an adult with mismatch repair-deficient cancer. The sequencing used cells cultured in vitro, collected from a patient treated with pembrolizumab. For the CDR3, the DNA is TGCAGCGTTGAGCTCCGGGAGGTTCAATACTACAATGAGCAGTTCTTC. Protein: CSVELREVQYYNEQFF.